This note documents a single TCR beta chain sequence. This specimen comes from a study of blood T cell repertoires in COVID-19. Study information: PBMCs, B-cell-depleted T cells, or T cells were the source of the cDNA or gDNA that made up the material.

Repertoires were generated with immunoSEQ multiplex PCR, while TCRdb's copy carries only in-frame clones and drops some. In the table there are about 120,000 clones, approximately 80% of which are singletons. The sequence was collected from a woman in her thirties or forties with acute or convalescent COVID-19. The specimen was peripheral blood.

CDR3 loop: CASSRRDNGYTF. The DNA for the CDR3 is TGTGCCAGCAGCCGCCGGGACAACGGCTACACCTTC. The chain recombines TRBV3-1 (or the pseudogene TRBV3-2) with TRBJ1-2; D is possibly TRBD1 (6 bases). CDR1 is LGHDT and CDR2 is YNNKEL in the germline V gene (reference sequence). V was pared by 4 bases and J by 8 bases, with 11 bases between. The CDR3 extends over 12 amino acids.